Described below is a single T cell receptor (beta chain) sequence and its context. Its antigen is not identified. Three rounds of nested PCR, following a modified ARM-PCR protocol, produced the TCRbeta library. Each CDR3 protein gets one entry after TCRdb re-called the multiplex PCR reads with MiXCR. The sample holds roughly 69,000 distinct CDR3 sequences, around 82% seen once. This specimen belongs to a study of tumor and adjacent non-tumor tissue in lung cancer. Study findings and constraints: Significantly higher TCR diversity was found in tumor than normal lung.

This CDR3 is built from 13 residues. The V end was cut by 11 bases, the J end by 8 bases, with 19 bases between. Germline CDR1 reads ENHRY; CDR2 reads SYGVKD. This sample's RNA came from whole unsorted tissue. The normal lung tissue was taken more than 3 cm from the tumor edge. This chain joins TRBV10-3 and TRBJ2-1; D possibly matches TRBD1 or TRBD2 (5 bases each). What was sequenced was distant non-tumor lung tissue. This receptor was obtained from a man aged 60-69 years with non-small cell lung cancer. CDR3 nucleotides: TGTGCCTTTCGGGACGAAGATAGGCATGAGCAGTTCTTC. Protein sequence: CAFRDEDRHEQFF.